The 7 T cell receptor beta chains reported below all come from one sample, sequenced in a study of control samples from healthy donors and cancer patients. Here immunoSEQ multiplex PCR was the method, and the copy in TCRdb shows in-frame clones only, minus some. The table includes approximately 87,000 clones, approximately 94% detected once. Sequenced sample: PBMCs. Receptors originate from a woman in her forties with lung cancer.

This chain joins TRBV9 and TRBJ1-2; D may be TRBD1 (6 bases). The CDR3 length is 13 residues. In germline, CDR1 is SGDLS, CDR2 YYNGEE. V lost 3 bases and J 8 bases, leaving 14 bases between the germline ends. As DNA, the CDR3 is TGTGCCAGCAGCGCCGGACAGAACTGGGGCTACACCTTC. It specifies CASSAGQNWGYTF.

The J gene is TRBJ1-6, the V gene TRBV7-9, with D possibly being TRBD1 (5 bases). The CDR3 runs 14 residues. Germline V gene data show CDR1 as SEHNR and CDR2 as FQNEAQ (reference sequence). V was shortened by 3 bases and J by 6 bases, with 9 bases between the two germline ends. Here the CDR3 DNA reads TGTGCCAGCAGCTTTGGGGGGACTAATTCACCCCTCCACTTT. Translation: CASSFGGTNSPLHF.

This clone was found once. The chain uses TRBV3-1 (or the pseudogene TRBV3-2) and TRBJ1-3; D gene unclear. The germline V and J ends were trimmed by 1 base and 12 bases, with 10 bases remaining between them. CDR1 LGHDT and CDR2 YNNKEL come from the germline V gene (reference sequence). There are 12 residues in the CDR3. Written as DNA, the CDR3 is TGTGCCAGCAGCCAAGGAGAAGTGGGCATATATTTT. Translating gives CASSQGEVGIYF.

V is TRBV19 and J is TRBJ1-2; 7 positions agree with TRBD1. There are 15 residues in the CDR3. Germline V lookup: CDR1 LNHDA, CDR2 SQIVND (reference sequence). V was clipped by 8 bases and J by 5 bases; unmatched bases: 14. The CDR3 loop reads CASQSEGAGDYGYTF. DNA of the CDR3: TGTGCCAGTCAGTCCGAGGGGGCTGGCGATTATGGCTACACCTTC. Looking up the rest from reference TRBV19 and TRBJ1-2 gives the full variable domain: DGGITQSPKYLFRKEGQNVTLSCEQNLNHDAMYWYRQDPGQGLRLIYYSQIVNDFQKGDIAEGYSVSREKKESFPLTVTSAQKNPTAFYLCASQSEGAGDYGYTFGSGTRLTVV.

CDR3 loop: CASSSTGGGYTF. The DNA for the CDR3 is TGTGCCAGCAGCAGCACAGGGGGCGGCTACACCTTC. The chain links TRBV12-3 or TRBV12-4 to TRBJ1-2, with 9 bases aligning to TRBD1. The CDR3 runs to 12 residues. V gave up 6 bases and J gave up 8 bases; unmatched junction bases: 4.

The J gene is TRBJ2-2, the V gene TRBV3-1 (or the pseudogene TRBV3-2), with TRBD2 matching 8 bases. This CDR3 contains 17 residues. With V trimmed by 4 bases and J by 6 bases, 13 bases remained unmatched. Germline loops: CDR1 LGHDT, CDR2 YNNKEL (reference sequence). The CDR3 sequence is CASSPDFTTSVAGELFF. The CDR3 coding sequence is TGTGCCAGCAGCCCAGATTTCACGACTAGCGTCGCCGGGGAGCTGTTTTTT.

The chain couples TRBV5-6 to TRBJ1-1, with 8 bases fitting TRBD1. The V gene's germline CDR1 is SGHDT and CDR2 YYEEEE. J was trimmed by 0 bases and V by 7 bases; bases with no gene match: 8. The CDR3 extends over 15 amino acids. CDR3 coding DNA: TGTGCCAGCTGTCGTCAGGGGGCTCTGAACACTGAAGCTTTCTTT. It encodes CASCRQGALNTEAFF.